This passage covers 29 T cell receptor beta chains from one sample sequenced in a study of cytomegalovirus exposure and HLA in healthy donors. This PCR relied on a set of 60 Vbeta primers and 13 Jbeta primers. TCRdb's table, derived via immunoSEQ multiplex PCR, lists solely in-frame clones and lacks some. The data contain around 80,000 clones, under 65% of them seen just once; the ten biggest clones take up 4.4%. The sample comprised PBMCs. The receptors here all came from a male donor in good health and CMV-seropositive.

The CDR3 spells CASSVVRGPGSPLHF. Here the CDR3 DNA reads TGTGCCAGTAGTGTCGTCAGGGGGCCGGGGTCACCCCTCCACTTT. The chain joins TRBV19 to TRBJ1-6, with TRBD1 matching over 8 bases. CDR3 length equals 15 residues. After removal of 5 bases from V and 10 bases from J, the junction contained 10 bases not matched to a gene. In germline, CDR1 is LNHDA, CDR2 SQIVND (reference sequence). Based on the CDR3 plus reference TRBV19 and TRBJ1-6, the full variable domain is DGGITQSPKYLFRKEGQNVTLSCEQNLNHDAMYWYRQDPGQGLRLIYYSQIVNDFQKGDIAEGYSVSREKKESFPLTVTSAQKNPTAFYLCASSVVRGPGSPLHFGNGTRLTVT.

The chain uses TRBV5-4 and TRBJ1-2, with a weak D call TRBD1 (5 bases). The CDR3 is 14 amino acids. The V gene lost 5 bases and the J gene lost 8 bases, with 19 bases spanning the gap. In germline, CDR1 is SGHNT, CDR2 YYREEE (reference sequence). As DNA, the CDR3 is TGTGCCAGCAGGGTAACTAAACAGGCCTCCGGCTACACCTTC. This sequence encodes CASRVTKQASGYTF.

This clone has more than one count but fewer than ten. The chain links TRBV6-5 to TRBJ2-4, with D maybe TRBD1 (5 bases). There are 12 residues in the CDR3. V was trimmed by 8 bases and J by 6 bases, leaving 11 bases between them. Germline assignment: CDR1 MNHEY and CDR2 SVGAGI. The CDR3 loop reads CASGRQINIQYF. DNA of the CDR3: TGTGCCAGCGGACGACAGATAAACATTCAGTACTTC.

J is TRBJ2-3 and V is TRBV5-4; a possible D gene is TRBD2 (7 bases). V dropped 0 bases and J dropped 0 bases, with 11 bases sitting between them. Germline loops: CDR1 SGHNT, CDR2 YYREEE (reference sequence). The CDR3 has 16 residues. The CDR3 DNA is TGTGCCAGCAGCTTGGCCGGGGGGCCAAGCACAGATACGCAGTATTTT. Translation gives CASSLAGGPSTDTQYF.

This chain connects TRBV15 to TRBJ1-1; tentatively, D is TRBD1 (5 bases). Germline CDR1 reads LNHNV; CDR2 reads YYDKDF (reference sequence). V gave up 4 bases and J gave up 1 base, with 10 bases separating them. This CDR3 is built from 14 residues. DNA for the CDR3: TGTGCCACCAGCACTCCAGGGCCGAACACTGAAGCTTTCTTT. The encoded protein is CATSTPGPNTEAFF.

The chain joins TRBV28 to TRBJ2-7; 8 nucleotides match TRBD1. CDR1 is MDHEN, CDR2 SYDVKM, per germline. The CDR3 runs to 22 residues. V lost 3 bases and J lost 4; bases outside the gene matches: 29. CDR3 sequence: CASSLAKDWVTAGGLIWYEQYF. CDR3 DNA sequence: TGTGCCAGCAGTTTGGCGAAAGATTGGGTAACGGCAGGGGGCTTAATATGGTACGAGCAGTACTTC. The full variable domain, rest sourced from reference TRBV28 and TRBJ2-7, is DVKVTQSSRYLVKRTGEKVFLECVQDMDHENMFWYRQDPGLGLRLIYFSYDVKMKEKGDIPEGYSVSREKKERFSLILESASTNQTSMYLCASSLAKDWVTAGGLIWYEQYFGPGTRLTVT.

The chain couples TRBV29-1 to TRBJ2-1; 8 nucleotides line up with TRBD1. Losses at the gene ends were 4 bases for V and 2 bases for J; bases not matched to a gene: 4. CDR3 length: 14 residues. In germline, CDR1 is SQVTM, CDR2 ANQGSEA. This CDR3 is CSVAAGGPYNEQFF. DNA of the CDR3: TGCAGCGTTGCGGCAGGGGGCCCCTACAATGAGCAGTTCTTC.

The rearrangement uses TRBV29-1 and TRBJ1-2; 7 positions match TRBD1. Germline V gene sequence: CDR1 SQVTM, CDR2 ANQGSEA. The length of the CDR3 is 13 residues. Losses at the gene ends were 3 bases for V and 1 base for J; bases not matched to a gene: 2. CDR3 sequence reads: CSVDGQVNYGYTF. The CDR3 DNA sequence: TGCAGCGTTGATGGACAGGTTAACTATGGCTACACCTTC.

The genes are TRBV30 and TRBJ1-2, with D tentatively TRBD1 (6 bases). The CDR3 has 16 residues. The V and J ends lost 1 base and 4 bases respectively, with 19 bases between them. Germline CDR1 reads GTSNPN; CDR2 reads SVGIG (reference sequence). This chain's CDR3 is CAWSALRRGQGYGYTF. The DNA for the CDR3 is TGTGCCTGGAGTGCCCTGAGGCGGGGGCAAGGCTATGGCTACACCTTC.

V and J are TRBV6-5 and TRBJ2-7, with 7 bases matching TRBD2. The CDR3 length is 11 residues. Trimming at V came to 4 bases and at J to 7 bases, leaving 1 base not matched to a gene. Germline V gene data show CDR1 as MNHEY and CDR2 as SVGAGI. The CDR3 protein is CASSSGGEQYF. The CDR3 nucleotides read TGTGCCAGCAGTTCCGGGGGGGAGCAGTACTTC.

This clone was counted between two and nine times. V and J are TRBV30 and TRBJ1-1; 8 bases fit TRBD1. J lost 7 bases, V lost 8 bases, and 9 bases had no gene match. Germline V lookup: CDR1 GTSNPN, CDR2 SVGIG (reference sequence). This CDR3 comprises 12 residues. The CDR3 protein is CAQDRGRNEAFF. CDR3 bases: TGTGCCCAAGACAGGGGTCGAAATGAAGCTTTCTTT.

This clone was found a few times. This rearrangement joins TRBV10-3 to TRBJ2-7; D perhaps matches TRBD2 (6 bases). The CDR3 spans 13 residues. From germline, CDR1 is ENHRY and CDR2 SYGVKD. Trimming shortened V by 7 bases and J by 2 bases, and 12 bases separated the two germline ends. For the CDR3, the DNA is TGTGCCATCAAGGGTAGCGGAACCTACGAGCAGTACTTC. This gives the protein CAIKGSGTYEQYF.

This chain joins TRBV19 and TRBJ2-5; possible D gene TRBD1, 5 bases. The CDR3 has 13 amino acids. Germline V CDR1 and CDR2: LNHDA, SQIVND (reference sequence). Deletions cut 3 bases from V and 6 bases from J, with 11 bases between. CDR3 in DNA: TGTGCCAGTAGTATCGCCTCAGGGAAGACCCAGTACTTC. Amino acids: CASSIASGKTQYF.

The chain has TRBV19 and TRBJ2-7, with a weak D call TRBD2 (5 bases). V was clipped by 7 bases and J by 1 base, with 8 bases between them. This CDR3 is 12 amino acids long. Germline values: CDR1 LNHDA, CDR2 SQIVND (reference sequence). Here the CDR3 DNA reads TGTGCCAGTACGGGGAATTCCTACGAGCAGTACTTC. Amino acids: CASTGNSYEQYF.

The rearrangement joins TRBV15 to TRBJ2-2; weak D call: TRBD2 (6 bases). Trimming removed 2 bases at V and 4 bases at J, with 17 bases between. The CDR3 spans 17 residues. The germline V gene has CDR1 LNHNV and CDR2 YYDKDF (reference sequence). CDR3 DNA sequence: TGTGCCACCAGCAGAAGGGGAGGCAGGGTCCCCACCGGGGAGCTGTTTTTT. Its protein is CATSRRGGRVPTGELFF.

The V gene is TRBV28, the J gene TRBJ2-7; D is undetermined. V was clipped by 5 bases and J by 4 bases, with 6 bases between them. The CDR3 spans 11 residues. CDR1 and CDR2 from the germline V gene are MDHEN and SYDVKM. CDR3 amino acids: CASSPQYEQYF. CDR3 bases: TGTGCCAGCAGTCCTCAGTACGAGCAGTACTTC.

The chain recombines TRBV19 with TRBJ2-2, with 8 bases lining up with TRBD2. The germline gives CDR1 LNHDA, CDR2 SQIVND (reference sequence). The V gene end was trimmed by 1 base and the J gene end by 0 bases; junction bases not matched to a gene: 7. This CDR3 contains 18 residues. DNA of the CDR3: TGTGCCAGTAGTATAGGTCTAGCGGGTGGCGCGAACACCGGGGAGCTGTTTTTT. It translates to CASSIGLAGGANTGELFF.

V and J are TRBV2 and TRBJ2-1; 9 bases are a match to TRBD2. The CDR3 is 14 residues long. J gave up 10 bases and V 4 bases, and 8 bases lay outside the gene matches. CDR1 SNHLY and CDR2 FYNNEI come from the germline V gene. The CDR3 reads CASSVRGTSWEQFF. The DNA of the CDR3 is TGTGCCAGCAGTGTCAGAGGGACTAGCTGGGAGCAGTTCTTC.

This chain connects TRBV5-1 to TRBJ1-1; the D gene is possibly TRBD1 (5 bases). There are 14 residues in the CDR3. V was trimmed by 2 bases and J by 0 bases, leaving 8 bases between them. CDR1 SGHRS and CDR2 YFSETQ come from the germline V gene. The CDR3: CASSFQGMNTEAFF. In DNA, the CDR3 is TGCGCCAGCAGCTTCCAGGGTATGAACACTGAAGCTTTCTTT.

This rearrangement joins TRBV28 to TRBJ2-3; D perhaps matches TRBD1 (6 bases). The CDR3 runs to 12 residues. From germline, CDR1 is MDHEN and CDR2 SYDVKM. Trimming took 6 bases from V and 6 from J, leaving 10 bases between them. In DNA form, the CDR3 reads TGTGCCAGCAGCCCAAGGGGGGATACGCAGTATTTT. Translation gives CASSPRGDTQYF. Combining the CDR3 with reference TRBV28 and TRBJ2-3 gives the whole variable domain DVKVTQSSRYLVKRTGEKVFLECVQDMDHENMFWYRQDPGLGLRLIYFSYDVKMKEKGDIPEGYSVSREKKERFSLILESASTNQTSMYLCASSPRGDTQYFGPGTRLTVL.

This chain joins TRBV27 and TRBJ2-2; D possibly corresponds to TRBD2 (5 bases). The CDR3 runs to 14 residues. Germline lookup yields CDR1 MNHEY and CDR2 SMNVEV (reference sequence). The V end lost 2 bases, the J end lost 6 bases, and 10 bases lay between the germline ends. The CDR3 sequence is CASSLGAGAGELFF. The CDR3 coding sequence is TGTGCCAGCAGTTTAGGAGCCGGGGCCGGGGAGCTGTTTTTT.

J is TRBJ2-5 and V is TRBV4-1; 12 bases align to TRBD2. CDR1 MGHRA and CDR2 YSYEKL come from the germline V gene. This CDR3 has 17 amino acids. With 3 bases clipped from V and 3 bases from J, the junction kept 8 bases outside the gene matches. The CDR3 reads CASSQVSTSGGKETQYF. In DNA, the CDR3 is TGCGCCAGCAGCCAGGTGTCGACTAGCGGGGGAAAAGAGACCCAGTACTTC.

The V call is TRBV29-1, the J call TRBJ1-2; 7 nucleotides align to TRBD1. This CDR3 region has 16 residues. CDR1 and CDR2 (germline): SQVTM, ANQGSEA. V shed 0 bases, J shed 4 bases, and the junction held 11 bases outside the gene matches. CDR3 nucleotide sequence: TGCAGCGTTGAAGATTCGAGCCCGGACAGGAGCTATGGCTACACCTTC. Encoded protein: CSVEDSSPDRSYGYTF.

The CDR3 sequence: CASSFFRQAQGGYTF. The CDR3 DNA follows: TGTGCCAGCAGTTTCTTCCGACAGGCCCAAGGGGGCTACACCTTC. The chain has TRBV6-5 and TRBJ1-2; maybe TRBD1 (6 bases). The V end was cut by 4 bases, the J end by 8 bases, with 20 bases between. The germline V gene has CDR1 MNHEY and CDR2 SVGAGI. CDR3 size: 15 residues.

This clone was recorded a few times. The CDR3 reads CASTSAGTDYEQYF. Written as DNA, the CDR3 is TGTGCCAGCACGTCGGCGGGAACAGACTACGAGCAGTACTTC. J is TRBJ2-5 and V is TRBV27; possible D gene TRBD2, 6 bases. Gene TRBJ2-7 matches the end of the DNA better, so the J call may be wrong. The germline V gene encodes CDR1 MNHEY and CDR2 SMNVEV (reference sequence). The CDR3 has 14 residues.

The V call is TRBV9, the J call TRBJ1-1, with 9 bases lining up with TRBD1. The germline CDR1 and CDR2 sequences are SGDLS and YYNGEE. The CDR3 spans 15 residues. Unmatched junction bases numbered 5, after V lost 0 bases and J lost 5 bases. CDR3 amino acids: CASSVGDRGGTEAFF. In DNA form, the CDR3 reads TGTGCCAGCAGCGTAGGTGACAGGGGGGGAACTGAAGCTTTCTTT.

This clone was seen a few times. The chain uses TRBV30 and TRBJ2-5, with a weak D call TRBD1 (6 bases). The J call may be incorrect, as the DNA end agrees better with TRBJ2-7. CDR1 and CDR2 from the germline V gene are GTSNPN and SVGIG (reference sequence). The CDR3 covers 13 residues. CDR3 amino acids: CASTQGSSYEQYF. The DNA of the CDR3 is TGTGCCTCTACACAGGGTTCCTCCTACGAGCAGTACTTC.

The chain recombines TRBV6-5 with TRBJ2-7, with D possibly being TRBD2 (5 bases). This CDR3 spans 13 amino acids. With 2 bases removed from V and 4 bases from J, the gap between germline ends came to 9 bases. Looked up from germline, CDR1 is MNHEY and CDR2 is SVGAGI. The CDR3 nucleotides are TGTGCCAGCAGTTACGACCCGGGGTACGAGCAGTACTTC. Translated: CASSYDPGYEQYF.

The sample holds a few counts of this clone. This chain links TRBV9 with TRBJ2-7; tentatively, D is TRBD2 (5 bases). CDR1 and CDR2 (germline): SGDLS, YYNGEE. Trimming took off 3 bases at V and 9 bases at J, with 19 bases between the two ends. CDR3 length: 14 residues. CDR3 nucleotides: TGTGCCAGCAGCGCTCCCCCCCGCCCGGACTTGCAGTACTTC. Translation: CASSAPPRPDLQYF. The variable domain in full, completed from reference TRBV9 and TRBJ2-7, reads DSGVTQTPKHLITATGQRVTLRCSPRSGDLSVYWYQQSLDQGLQFLIQYYNGEERAKGNILERFSAQQFPDLHSELNLSSLELGDSALYFCASSAPPRPDLQYFGPGTRLTVT.